The 21 T cell receptor beta chains reported below all come from one sample, sequenced in a study of regulatory T cells in long-lasting Graves disease. HTBI primers from iRepertoire and Arm-PCR of CDR3 regions yielded the TCR beta libraries. From the multiplex PCR reads, TCRdb called clonotypes with MiXCR, one entry per CDR3 protein. The data show 400,000 to 500,000 distinct CDR3 sequences, roughly 15% seen once. As for time point: newly diagnosed GD, antithyroid drugs for less than 3 months. The authors made the TCR library using RNA they extracted from PBMCs. These sequences were also reported in another study, on T cells in Graves' hyperthyroidism and ophthalmopathy.

The material was peripheral blood mononuclear cells (PBMCs), obtained at new diagnosis, from a patient treated with antithyroid drugs. The receptors were gathered from a woman in her 30s with Graves disease.

As for this clonotype: It may be a read error: a sequence one base away is much more abundant. The V and J genes are TRBV6-1 and TRBJ1-2, with 8 bases aligning to TRBD1. Germline V gene data show CDR1 as MNHNS and CDR2 as SASEGT. The CDR3 runs 15 residues. V shed 7 bases and J 7 bases; nucleotides not matched to a gene: 14. As DNA, the CDR3 is TGTGCCAGCACCCGGGGACAGGACCAAAGGGGTGGCTACACCTTC. Residues: CASTRGQDQRGGYTF.

In this sample, this clonotype turned up many times. The genes are TRBV27 and TRBJ1-5; 8 bases line up with TRBD1. This CDR3 contains 13 residues. With 6 bases clipped from V and 6 bases from J, the junction kept 4 bases outside the gene matches. Germline values: CDR1 MNHEY, CDR2 SMNVEV (reference sequence). CDR3 bases: TGTGCCAGCAGCGACAGGGGAGGTCAGCCCCAGCATTTT. This gives the protein CASSDRGGQPQHF.

This clonotype was counted many times. J is TRBJ1-5 and V is TRBV2, with D possibly matching TRBD1 (5 bases). V lost 6 bases to trimming and J lost 6 bases, with 15 bases between them. Germline CDR1 SNHLY, CDR2 FYNNEI. The CDR3 has 14 amino acids. CDR3 loop: CASRGDVGGQPQHF. The CDR3 region has the DNA TGTGCCAGCAGAGGGGACGTCGGGGGTCAGCCCCAGCATTTT.

This clonotype came up many times. The chain employs TRBV20-1 and TRBJ2-3, with 12 bases fitting TRBD2. CDR1 DFQATT and CDR2 SNEGSKA come from the germline V gene (reference sequence). The CDR3 has 16 residues. Trimming took 2 bases from V and 5 from J; bases not matched to a gene: 8. The CDR3 reads CSARSVTSGRGDTQYF. CDR3 sequence (DNA): TGCAGTGCTAGATCGGTGACTAGCGGGAGAGGAGATACGCAGTATTTT.

This clonotype has at least ten counts. V usage is TRBV5-1 and J usage is TRBJ2-2, with TRBD2 identical over 11 bases. The CDR3 is 18 residues long. CDR1 and CDR2 from the germline V gene are SGHRS and YFSETQ. The ends lost 0 bases at V and 1 base at J; junction bases unmatched: 5. Written as DNA, the CDR3 is TGCGCCAGCAGCTTGGCCAGAGGACTAGCGGGGAACACCGGGGAGCTGTTTTTT. Translating gives CASSLARGLAGNTGELFF.

This rearrangement joins TRBV3-1 to TRBJ1-1; 9 nucleotides match TRBD1. The CDR3 is made up of 15 amino acids. Germline CDR1 is LGHDT and CDR2 is YNNKEL (reference sequence). V lost 4 bases to trimming and J lost 3 bases; unmatched junction nucleotides: 6. The CDR3 DNA reads TGTGCCAGCAGCCGAGACAGGGGGGAGGACACTGAAGCTTTCTTT. Translated: CASSRDRGEDTEAFF.

This clonotype was seen at least ten times. The chain employs TRBV7-9 and TRBJ2-7; 8 nucleotides align to TRBD2. The V and J ends lost 0 bases and 6 bases, in that order; junction bases with no gene match: 10. The CDR3 loop spans 16 amino acids. In germline, CDR1 is SEHNR, CDR2 FQNEAQ (reference sequence). The DNA for the CDR3 is TGTGCCAGCAGCTTAGCTGTTACCGGGACTAGTGCCGAGCAGTACTTC. It translates to CASSLAVTGTSAEQYF. The full variable domain, with the rest looked up from reference TRBV7-9 and TRBJ2-7, is DTGVSQNPRHKITKRGQNVTFRCDPISEHNRLYWYRQTLGQGPEFLTYFQNEAQLEKSRLLSDRFSAERPKGSFSTLEIQRTEQGDSAMYLCASSLAVTGTSAEQYFGPGTRLTVT.

This clonotype came up many times. The chain links TRBV12-3 or TRBV12-4 to TRBJ2-7, with 8 bases identical to TRBD2. With 6 bases clipped from V and 3 bases from J, the junction kept 4 bases outside the gene matches. This CDR3 is 13 amino acids long. The CDR3 region has the DNA TGTGCCAGCAGACTAGCGGAGCACTACGAGCAGTACTTC. The encoded protein is CASRLAEHYEQYF.

This chain joins TRBV6-1 and TRBJ2-7; TRBD1 or TRBD2 may be the D gene (5 bases each). The CDR3 extends over 12 amino acids. Germline values: CDR1 MNHNS, CDR2 SASEGT. The V and J ends lost 6 bases and 6 bases respectively, with 12 bases between them. Here the CDR3 reads CASSRDRSEQYF. The CDR3 DNA follows: TGTGCCAGCAGCCGGGACCGGAGCGAGCAGTACTTC.

This chain joins TRBV7-2 and TRBJ2-5, with D perhaps assigned TRBD1 or TRBD2 (5 bases each). CDR1 SGHTA and CDR2 FQGNSA come from the germline V gene. Trimming removed 2 bases from V and 1 base from J, with 17 bases in between. CDR3 length: 17 amino acids. CDR3 in amino acids: CASSLWGTGRPQETQYF. The CDR3 DNA follows: TGTGCCAGCAGCTTATGGGGGACCGGGCGACCCCAAGAGACCCAGTACTTC.

This clonotype was seen many times. This chain connects TRBV20-1 to TRBJ2-3, with TRBD1 as a possible D gene (6 bases). The CDR3 extends over 15 amino acids. V gave up 0 bases and J gave up 4 bases, with 14 bases separating them. Germline V CDR1 and CDR2: DFQATT, SNEGSKA (reference sequence). CDR3 region: CSARDPAGAPDTQYF. CDR3 coding DNA: TGCAGTGCTAGAGATCCCGCAGGGGCACCAGATACGCAGTATTTT.

The table lists this clonotype with many counts. The chain couples TRBV12-3 or TRBV12-4 to TRBJ2-7; D uncertain. This CDR3 has 12 amino acids. V dropped 5 bases and J dropped 5 bases, with 10 bases sitting between them. The CDR3 coding sequence is TGTGCCAGCAGTCTGCTACGACACGAGCAGTACTTC. Amino acids: CASSLLRHEQYF.

In nucleotides, the CDR3 is TGTGCCATCAGCGCCGGGACACGGACTTCCTACGAGCAGTACTTC. Encoded protein: CAISAGTRTSYEQYF. The genes are TRBV10-3 and TRBJ2-7, with a weak D call TRBD1 (6 bases). This CDR3 comprises 15 residues. Germline V gene sequence: CDR1 ENHRY, CDR2 SYGVKD. The ends were cut back, 6 bases at V and 1 base at J, with 16 bases in the middle.

This clonotype showed up many times. The chain has TRBV28 and TRBJ1-2, with TRBD1 identical over 7 bases. The CDR3 consists of 13 residues. After removal of 6 bases from V and 7 bases from J, the junction contained 8 bases not matched to a gene. CDR1 and CDR2 from the germline V gene are MDHEN and SYDVKM. In DNA, the CDR3 is TGTGCCAGCAGCCACGACAGGGTTAGTGGCTACACCTTC. It yields the protein CASSHDRVSGYTF.

This clonotype has at least ten counts. V and J are TRBV12-3 or TRBV12-4 and TRBJ2-1; D unresolved. Trimming took off 7 bases at V and 4 bases at J, with 14 bases between the two ends. CDR3 size: 14 residues. CDR3 protein: CASIPGVGYNEQFF. The DNA for the CDR3 is TGTGCCAGCATCCCGGGTGTCGGGTACAATGAGCAGTTCTTC.

A note on this clonotype: Since the CDR3 does not end with the conserved phenylalanine or tryptophan, this likely comes from a read error. V gene TRBV30 combines with J gene TRBJ2-1; D gene ambiguous. CDR3 length equals 13 residues. The germline V gene has CDR1 GTSNPN and CDR2 SVGIG (reference sequence). This CDR3 is CAWTFGRSNEQFL. The CDR3 DNA is TGCGCCTGGACCTTCGGACGGAGCAATGAGCAGTTCCTC.

This chain links TRBV19 with TRBJ1-2; 7 nucleotides align to TRBD1. Germline CDR1 reads LNHDA; CDR2 reads SQIVND (reference sequence). V lost 5 bases to trimming and J lost 6 bases; unmatched junction nucleotides: 9. This CDR3 has 14 amino acids. Here the CDR3 DNA reads TGTGCCAGTAGTCCCTGGGACAGAACTCATGGCTACACCTTC. It is translated as CASSPWDRTHGYTF.

This clonotype was counted a few times. The chain combines TRBV19 with TRBJ1-5; TRBD1 is a possible D gene (6 bases). The CDR3 covers 13 residues. Trimming cost V 5 bases and J 6 bases, with 11 bases left between them. Germline assignment: CDR1 LNHDA and CDR2 SQIVND (reference sequence). The chain's CDR3 is CASSDTGFQPQHF. For the CDR3, the DNA is TGTGCCAGTAGTGATACAGGGTTTCAGCCCCAGCATTTT.

V usage is TRBV2 and J usage is TRBJ2-1, with TRBD2 matching over 7 bases. V trimming: 7 bases; J trimming: 4 bases; junction bases outside the gene matches: 10. This CDR3 spans 15 amino acids. Germline CDR1 SNHLY, CDR2 FYNNEI. The CDR3: CASMIERGVYNEQFF. The CDR3 nucleotides read TGTGCCAGCATGATCGAGCGGGGCGTTTACAATGAGCAGTTCTTC.

On this clonotype: A clone one base away is much larger, so this may be a read error. V is TRBV11-2 and J is TRBJ2-2, with D unresolved. This CDR3 is 13 amino acids long. CDR1 and CDR2 (germline): SGHAT, FQNNGV. The CDR3 coding sequence is TGTGCCGGCAGCCCAGACTTCACCGGGGAGCTGTTTTTT. The encoded protein is CAGSPDFTGELFF.

This clonotype was observed many times. CDR3 amino acids: CASSFPGISGYTF. DNA of the CDR3: TGTGCCAGCAGCTTTCCAGGGATTAGTGGCTACACCTTC. This sequence joins TRBV7-2 and TRBJ1-2; D is perhaps TRBD1 (5 bases). The CDR3 totals 13 residues. Germline V gene data show CDR1 as SGHTA and CDR2 as FQGNSA. Trimming stripped 3 bases from V and 7 bases from J, with 12 bases between.